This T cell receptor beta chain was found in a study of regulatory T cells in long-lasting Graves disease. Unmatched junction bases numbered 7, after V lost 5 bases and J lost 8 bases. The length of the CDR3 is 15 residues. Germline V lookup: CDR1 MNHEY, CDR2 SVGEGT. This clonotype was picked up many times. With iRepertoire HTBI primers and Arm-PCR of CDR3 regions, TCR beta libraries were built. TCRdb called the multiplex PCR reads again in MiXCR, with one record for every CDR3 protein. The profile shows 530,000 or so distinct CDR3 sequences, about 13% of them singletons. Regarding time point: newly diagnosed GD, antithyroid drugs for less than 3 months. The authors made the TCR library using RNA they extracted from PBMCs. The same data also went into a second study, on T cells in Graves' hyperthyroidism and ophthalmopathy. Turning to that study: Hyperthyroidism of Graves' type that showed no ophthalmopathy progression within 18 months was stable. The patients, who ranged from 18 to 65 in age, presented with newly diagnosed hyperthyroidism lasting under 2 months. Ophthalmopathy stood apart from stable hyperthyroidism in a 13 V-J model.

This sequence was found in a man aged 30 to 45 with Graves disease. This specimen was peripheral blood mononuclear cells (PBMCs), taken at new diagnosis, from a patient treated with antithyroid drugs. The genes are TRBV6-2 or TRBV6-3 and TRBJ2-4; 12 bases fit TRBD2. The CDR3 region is CASSGNGLAGHIQYF. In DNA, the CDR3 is TGTGCCAGCAGTGGTAACGGACTAGCGGGACACATTCAGTACTTC.